This T cell receptor beta chain came from a study of T-cell memory formation after mild COVID-19. General study findings and limits: The CD4+ clones that contracted clustered mainly within CM and EM, and the CD8+ clones concentrated in EMRA. Some clones that responded turned up in pre-infection memory, which suggests that cross-reactive memory joined in.

The CDR3 covers 13 residues. V was clipped by 4 bases and J by 4 bases, with 11 bases between them. Germline values: CDR1 SQVTM, CDR2 ANQGSEA. About this clonotype itself: Its antigen is unidentified.

5'RACE with constant-segment primers yielded barcoded, UMI-tagged TCR alpha and TCR beta cDNA libraries. TCRdb re-derived calls from the 5' RACE reads in MiXCR, one entry per CDR3 protein. This table holds more than 250,000 distinct CDR3 sequences, over 15% found once. The chain couples TRBV29-1 to TRBJ1-5; TRBD1 might be the D (5 bases). This receptor was obtained from a young man who had mild COVID-19 (a few samples of this study predate the infection). Cell type and time point are not known. Sequencing used PBMCs or a T cell subset sorted from them (not recorded which). The CDR3 nucleotides read TGCAGCGTTGGGACATCTTTGAATCAGCCCCAGCATTTT. The encoded protein is CSVGTSLNQPQHF.